Sequencing of this T cell receptor (beta chain) was carried out in a study of cytomegalovirus exposure and HLA in healthy donors. Researchers ran the PCR with 60 Vbeta and 13 Jbeta primers. TCRdb's copy holds only in-frame clones and misses some; the assay was immunoSEQ multiplex PCR. The repertoire holds fewer than 250,000 clones, over 70% seen once, with 0.71% in the top ten. This CDR3 contains 16 residues. Unmatched junction bases numbered 4, after V lost 2 bases and J lost 1 base. Looked up from germline, CDR1 is MGHRA and CDR2 is YSYEKL. In the case of this clone: No antigen is known for it.

General study points: Roughly even sequencing depth across donors was the assumption behind the presence/absence analyses. The investigators catalogued 150 to 200 TCR beta chains as cytomegalovirus-associated.

The chain uses TRBV4-1 and TRBJ2-3; the match to TRBD2 covers 9 bases. The clonotype comes from a boy younger than 10 in good health and CMV-seronegative. The sequenced sample was PBMCs. The CDR3 sequence: CASSQSRTSGTDTQYF. CDR3 nucleotides: TGCGCCAGCAGCCAATCGAGGACTAGCGGCACAGATACGCAGTATTTT.